The 18 T cell receptor beta chains below were found in one sample sequenced in a study of cytomegalovirus exposure and HLA in healthy donors. The PCR used 60 Vbeta and 13 Jbeta primers. Sequencing was performed with immunoSEQ multiplex PCR; in TCRdb, only in-frame clones are kept and a portion is missing. Of under 200,000 clones listed, around 77% were seen once; the top ten hold roughly 2%. Material for sequencing was PBMCs. The receptors stem from a man between 45 and 60 years old in good health and CMV-seropositive.

The CDR3 sequence is CASSEYPTGGLDEQYF. The CDR3 DNA reads TGTGCCAGCAGTGAATACCCGACAGGGGGCCTGGACGAGCAGTACTTC. The gene calls are TRBV25-1 and TRBJ2-7, with 10 nucleotides matching TRBD1. The CDR3 has 16 amino acids. The J segment lost 5 bases and the V segment lost 0 bases, leaving 7 bases of the junction unmatched. The germline V gene has CDR1 MGHDK and CDR2 SYGVNS.

V gene TRBV4-1 combines with J gene TRBJ2-7; no definite D call. This CDR3 region has 15 residues. Germline values: CDR1 MGHRA, CDR2 YSYEKL. Between the trimmed V and J ends, which lost 0 bases and 3 bases, there was a span of 12 bases. The CDR3 nucleotides read TGCGCCAGCAGCCAAGATCAGAGCAGGCACTACGAGCAGTACTTC. Amino acids: CASSQDQSRHYEQYF.

V and J are TRBV18 and TRBJ2-3, with 15 bases matching TRBD2. The V gene's germline CDR1 is KGHSH and CDR2 LQKENI. The V gene end was trimmed by 3 bases and the J gene end by 0 bases; junction bases not matched to a gene: 10. This CDR3 is built from 20 residues. The DNA for the CDR3 is TGTGCCAGCTCACCGCGGACTAGCGGGGGGGGAGCAAGTAGCACAGATACGCAGTATTTT. Its translation is CASSPRTSGGGASSTDTQYF. The whole variable domain, remainder taken from reference TRBV18 and TRBJ2-3, is NAGVMQNPRHLVRRRGQEARLRCSPMKGHSHVYWYRQLPEEGLKFMVYLQKENIIDESGMPKERFSAEFPKEGPSILRIQQVVRGDSAAYFCASSPRTSGGGASSTDTQYFGPGTRLTVL.

This clone was recorded only once. The chain has TRBV9 and TRBJ2-7; TRBD2 might be the D (5 bases). The CDR3 totals 13 residues. The germline V and J ends were trimmed by 6 bases and 5 bases, with 15 bases remaining between them. Germline CDR1 reads SGDLS; CDR2 reads YYNGEE. The CDR3 DNA follows: TGTGCCAGCAACCAGCGGTTGTCCGACGAGCAGTACTTC. As protein: CASNQRLSDEQYF.

This rearrangement joins TRBV6-5 to TRBJ2-5, with 8 bases aligning to TRBD1. Germline assignment: CDR1 MNHEY and CDR2 SVGAGI. V was pared by 5 bases and J by 7 bases, with 6 bases of the junction left unmatched. The length of the CDR3 is 13 residues. CDR3 protein: CASSRTGRPTQYF. Written as DNA, the CDR3 is TGTGCCAGCAGTCGGACAGGGCGACCGACCCAGTACTTC.

The genes are TRBV4-1 and TRBJ1-5; the match to TRBD1 covers 10 bases. CDR1 is MGHRA and CDR2 is YSYEKL in the germline V gene. The CDR3 is 15 residues long. The trim removed 2 bases at V and 7 bases at J, leaving 5 bases unmatched. The CDR3 sequence is CASSQRQGARQPQHF. The CDR3 DNA sequence: TGCGCCAGCAGCCAAAGACAGGGGGCAAGGCAGCCCCAGCATTTT.

The chain links TRBV10-3 to TRBJ1-2; a possible D gene is TRBD1 (5 bases). CDR1 is ENHRY and CDR2 is SYGVKD in the germline V gene. CDR3 length: 15 residues. V lost 5 bases to trimming and J lost 4 bases, with 17 bases between them. CDR3: CAISSSGGSSYGYTF. Written as DNA, the CDR3 is TGTGCCATCAGTAGCTCGGGGGGAAGTAGCTATGGCTACACCTTC.

This sequence joins TRBV5-5 and TRBJ2-3; D is perhaps TRBD2 (5 bases). This CDR3 contains 15 residues. V was pared by 3 bases and J by 5 bases, with 16 bases between. Germline V gives CDR1 SGHKS, CDR2 YYEKEE (reference sequence). DNA for the CDR3: TGTGCCAGCAGCTATACGGGGAGCTTCGGAGATACGCAGTATTTT. Amino acids: CASSYTGSFGDTQYF.

The chain employs TRBV9 and TRBJ2-1, with D tentatively TRBD1 (6 bases). The CDR3 loop spans 15 amino acids. Germline CDR1 reads SGDLS; CDR2 reads YYNGEE. The V gene lost 0 bases and the J gene lost 2 bases, with 9 bases spanning the gap. The CDR3 nucleotides are TGTGCCAGCAGCGTAGAGGACAGTCCCTACAATGAGCAGTTCTTC. Its protein product is CASSVEDSPYNEQFF.

V usage is TRBV11-2 and J usage is TRBJ1-1; 11 nucleotides agree with TRBD1. Germline V gene data show CDR1 as SGHAT and CDR2 as FQNNGV. The CDR3 consists of 15 residues. The trim removed 6 bases at V and 10 bases at J, leaving 13 bases unmatched. The CDR3 DNA reads TGTGCCAGCAGTCGGACAGGGGGCCCCACGCGGGGAGCTTTCTTT. Its protein product is CASSRTGGPTRGAFF. Full variable domain (missing parts from reference TRBV11-2 and TRBJ1-1): EAGVAQSPRYKIIEKRQSVAFWCNPISGHATLYWYQQILGQGPKLLIQFQNNGVVDDSQLPKDRFSAERLKGVDSTLKIQPAKLEDSAVYLCASSRTGGPTRGAFFGQGTRLTVV.

This sequence joins TRBV4-3 and TRBJ2-1, with TRBD2 identical over 7 bases. The CDR3 length is 15 residues. Germline values: CDR1 LGHNA, CDR2 YSLEER. V lost 1 base, J lost 6 bases, and 6 bases stayed unmatched. For the CDR3, the DNA is TGCGCCAGCAGCCAAGCGGGGGGTTCAGGCAATGAGCAGTTCTTC. Amino acids: CASSQAGGSGNEQFF.

This sequence joins TRBV2 and TRBJ2-5; 9 bases fit TRBD1. This CDR3 comprises 14 residues. The V and J ends lost 5 bases and 11 bases, in that order; junction bases with no gene match: 12. The germline V gene encodes CDR1 SNHLY and CDR2 FYNNEI. Here the CDR3 DNA reads TGTGCCAGCAGTTCCCGACAGGGGGTTTGGGAGCAGTACTTC. Protein product: CASSSRQGVWEQYF.

V usage is TRBV7-3 and J usage is TRBJ2-2, with TRBD1 matching 7 bases. Germline assignment: CDR1 SGHTA and CDR2 FQGTGA. The CDR3 runs to 16 residues. The J segment lost 6 bases and the V segment lost 0 bases, leaving 7 bases of the junction unmatched. The CDR3 DNA is TGTGCCAGCAGCTTAACTTTTACAGGGGCGGCCGGGGAGCTGTTTTTT. Protein product: CASSLTFTGAAGELFF.

The chain links TRBV2 to TRBJ1-5, with 9 bases lining up with TRBD1. This CDR3 has 17 amino acids. With V trimmed by 5 bases and J by 3 bases, 11 bases remained unmatched. Germline loops: CDR1 SNHLY, CDR2 FYNNEI. The CDR3 spells CASSFPRDRDNNQPQHF. The CDR3 nucleotides are TGTGCCAGCAGTTTCCCCCGGGACAGGGATAACAATCAGCCCCAGCATTTT.

The rearrangement uses TRBV5-4 and TRBJ2-3; 14 bases agree with TRBD2. This CDR3 spans 18 amino acids. The V gene end was trimmed by 2 bases and the J gene end by 2 bases; junction bases not matched to a gene: 7. From germline, CDR1 is SGHNT and CDR2 YYREEE (reference sequence). The CDR3, as DNA: TGTGCCAGCAGCTTTCGGACTAGCGGGGGGCTACACACAGATACGCAGTATTTT. The encoded protein is CASSFRTSGGLHTDTQYF.

This clone was counted a few times. CDR3 sequence: CASSLVGGPYEQYF. In DNA form, the CDR3 reads TGTGCCAGCAGTTTAGTCGGGGGGCCATACGAGCAGTACTTC. The chain uses TRBV27 and TRBJ2-7; D is possibly TRBD2 (7 bases). Per the germline V gene, CDR1 is MNHEY and CDR2 is SMNVEV (reference sequence). V lost 2 bases and J lost 4, with 12 bases in between. The CDR3 runs to 14 residues.

This chain uses TRBV6-5 with TRBJ2-3; tentatively, D is TRBD1 (6 bases). The V gene lost 6 bases and the J gene lost 4 bases, with 17 bases spanning the gap. Germline V gives CDR1 MNHEY, CDR2 SVGAGI. The CDR3 extends over 15 amino acids. CDR3 in amino acids: CASSPSRGSPDTQYF. The CDR3 DNA sequence: TGTGCCAGCAGCCCAAGTAGGGGGTCCCCAGATACGCAGTATTTT.

The J gene is TRBJ2-7, the V gene TRBV5-1; 8 bases map to TRBD1. Germline V lookup: CDR1 SGHRS, CDR2 YFSETQ. This CDR3 has 17 amino acids. J was trimmed by 5 bases and V by 0 bases; bases with no gene match: 13. The CDR3 bases are TGCGCCAGCAGCTTGGCGGTTAGGGACAGGCTTTCCCACGAGCAGTACTTC. It translates to CASSLAVRDRLSHEQYF.